The following is a T cell receptor beta chain sequence with its context. Its antigen is not identified. V was pared by 5 bases and J by 3 bases, with 17 bases of the junction left unmatched. The CDR3 contains 18 residues. Germline V lookup: CDR1 MNHEY, CDR2 SMNVEV (reference sequence). This entry comes from a study of shared clonotypes between healthy human individuals. Study conclusions and caveats: Around 5.4% of naive CD4 clonotypes were common to four donors.

Samples underwent the assay at deep level. Every immunoSEQ plate was one replicate of a subset's evenly spread DNA. Data came from immunoSEQ multiplex PCR; TCRdb stores just in-frame clones and leaves some out. The profile shows about 320,000 clones, roughly 84% of them singletons. The sequence came from a man younger than 35 in good health. This chain connects TRBV27 to TRBJ2-3; 7 positions agree with TRBD2. Sequenced input: memory CD8+ T cells sorted from blood. The subset denotes: CD45RO+ cells pooled with CCR7-negative TemRA cells. This chain's CDR3 is CASSTRWVARERTDTQYF. DNA for the CDR3: TGTGCCAGCAGTACCCGGTGGGTGGCGCGGGAGAGGACAGATACGCAGTATTTT.